Below, 13 T cell receptor beta chains from the same sample are listed, as sequenced in a study of blood T cell repertoires in COVID-19. Data came from immunoSEQ multiplex PCR; TCRdb stores just in-frame clones and leaves some out. The sample lists some 240,000 clones, 80% to 90% occurring once. The sequenced sample was peripheral blood. The receptors were sampled from a man between 50 and 59 years old with active or convalescent COVID-19.

The chain links TRBV29-1 to TRBJ2-2; D is perhaps TRBD2 (6 bases). CDR1 and CDR2 from the germline V gene are SQVTM and ANQGSEA. The CDR3 sequence is 12 residues long. V gave up 2 bases and J gave up 5 bases, with 6 bases separating them. CDR3 DNA sequence: TGCAGCGTTGAAAGCGGGACCGGGGAGCTGTTTTTT. As protein: CSVESGTGELFF.

This chain connects TRBV6-5 to TRBJ2-5; 8 bases map to TRBD1. The CDR3 contains 13 residues. Germline V gene lookup returns CDR1 MNHEY and CDR2 SVGAGI. Unmatched junction bases numbered 3, after V lost 4 bases and J lost 5 bases. Written as DNA, the CDR3 is TGTGCCAGCAGTTTCAGGGACAGGGAGACCCAGTACTTC. Its protein product is CASSFRDRETQYF.

The chain recombines TRBV3-1 (or the pseudogene TRBV3-2) with TRBJ2-1; 9 positions match TRBD1. The CDR3 runs 16 residues. From germline, CDR1 is LGHDT and CDR2 YNNKEL (reference sequence). Trimming took 2 bases from V and 6 from J; bases not matched to a gene: 8. CDR3 in amino acids: CASSQSPGQGSNEQFF. As DNA, the CDR3 is TGTGCCAGCAGCCAATCCCCGGGACAGGGATCCAATGAGCAGTTCTTC.

The genes are TRBV7-9 and TRBJ1-6, with TRBD1 as a possible D gene (5 bases). The V gene lost 4 bases and the J gene lost 7 bases, with 14 bases spanning the gap. Germline lookup yields CDR1 SEHNR and CDR2 FQNEAQ (reference sequence). This CDR3 is built from 15 residues. CDR3 region: CASSSRGRTNSPLHF. CDR3 coding DNA: TGTGCCAGCAGCTCTAGGGGTCGGACCAATTCACCCCTCCACTTT.

The CDR3 reads CASSLRTSGQETQYF. The CDR3 DNA is TGCGCCAGCAGCCTACGGACTAGCGGACAAGAGACCCAGTACTTC. The chain employs TRBV5-1 and TRBJ2-5; TRBD2 matches 10 bases. The CDR3 sequence is 15 residues long. The V gene end was trimmed by 4 bases and the J gene end by 2 bases; junction bases not matched to a gene: 5. The germline V gene has CDR1 SGHRS and CDR2 YFSETQ.

The chain uses TRBV15 and TRBJ2-3, with a weak D call TRBD2 (5 bases). The length of the CDR3 is 13 residues. The V end lost 3 bases, the J end lost 6 bases, and 10 bases lay between the germline ends. Germline assignment: CDR1 LNHNV and CDR2 YYDKDF (reference sequence). CDR3 protein: CATSSQLVDTQYF. The CDR3 bases are TGTGCCACCAGCAGCCAACTAGTTGATACGCAGTATTTT.

The J gene is TRBJ1-2, the V gene TRBV6-5; D might be TRBD1 (6 bases). The CDR3 loop spans 12 amino acids. Trimming stripped 7 bases from V and 5 bases from J, with 11 bases between. Germline CDR1 and CDR2: MNHEY and SVGAGI. The CDR3 protein is CASTYRAYGYTF. Here the CDR3 DNA reads TGTGCCAGCACCTACAGGGCGTATGGCTACACCTTC.

The V gene is TRBV4-3, the J gene TRBJ2-7; D call uncertain. Germline values: CDR1 LGHNA, CDR2 YSLEER. V dropped 2 bases and J dropped 2 bases, with 10 bases sitting between them. The CDR3 extends over 14 amino acids. CDR3 in amino acids: CASSQTTTTYEQYF. DNA for the CDR3: TGCGCCAGCAGCCAAACTACTACCACCTACGAGCAGTACTTC.

This sequence joins TRBV4-2 and TRBJ1-6; TRBD1 might be the D (6 bases). V was pared by 0 bases and J by 8 bases, with 14 bases between. This CDR3 has 16 residues. The germline V gene encodes CDR1 LGHNA and CDR2 YNFKEQ. The DNA of the CDR3 is TGTGCCAGCAGCCAAGAAGGGTGGACAGCTGATTCACCCCTCCACTTT. Translating it yields CASSQEGWTADSPLHF.

The rearrangement uses TRBV12-3 or TRBV12-4 and TRBJ1-2; D may be TRBD1 (6 bases). This CDR3 has 13 residues. Trimming shortened V by 4 bases and J by 12 bases, and 18 bases separated the two germline ends. The CDR3: CASSSPRRDTHTF. In DNA, the CDR3 is TGTGCCAGCAGTTCCCCCCGACGGGACACCCACACCTTC.

This chain uses TRBV18 with TRBJ2-5; 11 bases match TRBD1. The CDR3 covers 16 residues. The germline V gene encodes CDR1 KGHSH and CDR2 LQKENI. The V gene end was trimmed by 3 bases and the J gene end by 3 bases; junction bases not matched to a gene: 6. The CDR3 loop is CASSPDRGRAEETQYF. Written as DNA, the CDR3 is TGTGCCAGCTCACCGGACAGGGGGCGGGCGGAAGAGACCCAGTACTTC. Filled out from reference TRBV18 and TRBJ2-5, the complete variable domain reads NAGVMQNPRHLVRRRGQEARLRCSPMKGHSHVYWYRQLPEEGLKFMVYLQKENIIDESGMPKERFSAEFPKEGPSILRIQQVVRGDSAAYFCASSPDRGRAEETQYFGPGTRLLVL.

This clone was seen once. The chain carries TRBV3-1 (or the pseudogene TRBV3-2) and TRBJ1-2, with a possible D match to TRBD1 (6 bases). CDR1 and CDR2 (germline): LGHDT, YNNKEL (reference sequence). This CDR3 is built from 13 residues. The V end was cut by 3 bases, the J end by 5 bases, with 10 bases between. The CDR3 is CASSHEQGYGYTF. The CDR3 DNA reads as TGTGCCAGCAGCCATGAACAGGGATATGGCTACACCTTC.

V and J are TRBV11-2 and TRBJ2-7; TRBD2 agrees at 7 bases. CDR1 and CDR2 (germline): SGHAT, FQNNGV. V trimming: 7 bases; J trimming: 3 bases; junction bases outside the gene matches: 12. This CDR3 contains 15 residues. CDR3: CASTPSGGGLYEQYF. DNA of the CDR3: TGTGCCAGCACCCCCAGTGGGGGAGGGCTCTACGAGCAGTACTTC.